This is a list of T cell receptor beta chains from one sample in a study of shared clonotypes between healthy human individuals. Assay: immunoSEQ multiplex PCR; the TCRdb copy retains only in-frame clones and omits some. The sample holds some 200,000 clones, 80% to 95% seen once. Material for sequencing was naive CD4+ T cells sorted from blood. The receptor source for this set is a woman aged 25 to 39 in good health. CDR3s include the opening cysteine and the closing phenylalanine or tryptophan. A D gene is named only where the DNA matches it firmly. Rows give clone size only sometimes, using once, few, many, or a class for an expanded clone.

D gene	CDR3 length	V gene	J gene	clone size	CDR3 protein	CDR3 DNA
-	14	TRBV19	TRBJ2-5	once	CASSMRMTYDEQYF	TGTGCCAGTAGTATGCGAATGACGTACGATGAGCAGTACTTC
-	15	TRBV2	TRBJ2-7	-	CASSPEGGAWYEQYF	TGTGCCAGCAGTCCCGAGGGGGGGGCTTGGTACGAGCAGTACTTC
-	13	TRBV28	TRBJ1-2	-	CASSNLREDGYTF	TGTGCCAGCAGTAACCTCAGGGAGGATGGCTACACCTTC
-	19	TRBV19	TRBJ1-1	-	CASSIVFRSNTFMNTEAFF	TGTGCCAGTAGTATAGTTTTTAGGAGCAACACCTTCATGAACACTGAAGCTTTCTTT
-	13	TRBV28	TRBJ2-1	-	CASTGQPYNEQFF	TGTGCCAGCACGGGCCAGCCCTACAATGAGCAGTTCTTC
TRBD2	16	TRBV27	TRBJ2-7	-	CASRSPSGRDTYEQYF	TGTGCCAGCAGGTCTCCTAGCGGGAGGGACACCTACGAGCAGTACTTC
-	14	TRBV6-6	TRBJ1-5	-	CASSYSRGNQPQHF	TGTGCCAGCAGTTACTCACGGGGCAATCAGCCCCAGCATTTT
-	15	TRBV4-1	TRBJ2-7	-	CASSQTGTKHYEQYF	TGCGCCAGCAGCCAAACCGGGACCAAACACTACGAGCAGTACTTC
-	14	TRBV5-6	TRBJ2-7	once	CASSRDFLPYEQYF	TGTGCCAGCAGCCGGGACTTCCTACCCTACGAGCAGTACTTC
-	16	TRBV18	TRBJ2-7	-	CASSPPPGVLPYEQYF	TGTGCCAGCTCACCACCGCCGGGAGTACTTCCCTACGAGCAGTACTTC
-	13	TRBV5-6	TRBJ1-1	-	CASRDGMNTEAFF	TGTGCCAGCAGGGACGGCATGAACACTGAAGCTTTCTTT
TRBD2	16	TRBV18	TRBJ2-5	-	CASSQTSETIQETQYF	TGTGCCAGCTCACAGACTAGCGAAACGATCCAAGAGACCCAGTACTTC
TRBD2	16	TRBV28	TRBJ2-3	-	CASSTGLAGRADTQYF	TGTGCCAGCAGTACAGGACTAGCGGGACGCGCAGATACGCAGTATTTT
-	15	TRBV7-9	TRBJ2-2	-	CASSAGFPGPGELFF	TGTGCCAGCAGCGCGGGATTCCCGGGCCCCGGGGAGCTGTTTTTT
-	16	TRBV19	TRBJ1-3	-	CASSSPRTPSGNTIYF	TGTGCCAGTAGTAGCCCGCGAACTCCCTCTGGAAACACCATATATTTT
-	12	TRBV29-1	TRBJ1-5	-	CSVGTYGQPQHF	TGCAGCGTAGGGACTTACGGTCAGCCCCAGCATTTT
-	16	TRBV7-6	TRBJ1-1	-	CASSSFTGTSNTEAFF	TGTGCCAGCAGCTCGTTTACCGGGACATCGAACACTGAAGCTTTCTTT
-	14	TRBV28	TRBJ1-2	once	CASSSSPANYGYTF	TGTGCCAGCAGCTCCTCTCCAGCTAACTATGGCTACACCTTC
-	15	TRBV5-1	TRBJ1-1	-	CASSLVGGKNTEAFF	TGCGCCAGCAGCTTGGTGGGGGGCAAGAACACTGAAGCTTTCTTT
-	15	TRBV10-3	TRBJ1-2	-	CAISESVNPTYGYTF	TGTGCCATCAGTGAGTCGGTGAATCCGACCTATGGCTACACCTTC
-	17	TRBV21-1	TRBJ2-7	-	CASNLKRERFQMDEQYF	TGTGCCAGCAACCTGAAGCGGGAGAGATTTCAAATGGACGAGCAGTACTTC
TRBD2	13	TRBV10-2	TRBJ2-7	-	CASTDSGSHEQYF	TGCGCCAGCACGGATAGCGGGAGCCACGAGCAGTACTTC
-	13	TRBV19	TRBJ2-5	-	CASSPRSEETQYF	TGTGCCAGTAGTCCCAGAAGTGAAGAGACCCAGTACTTC
-	14	TRBV27	TRBJ1-1	-	CASRKGPSNTEAFF	TGTGCCAGTCGCAAGGGGCCATCGAACACTGAAGCTTTCTTT
-	15	TRBV11-2	TRBJ1-4	-	CASRLWGGTNEKLFF	TGTGCCAGCAGACTATGGGGAGGAACTAATGAAAAACTGTTTTTT
TRBD2	12	TRBV11-3	TRBJ2-7	-	CASSSGGYEQYF	TGTGCCAGCAGCTCCGGGGGGTACGAGCAGTACTTC
-	12	TRBV27	TRBJ1-5	-	CASSRHEQPQHF	TGTGCCAGCAGCCGCCATGAACAGCCCCAGCATTTT
TRBD1	15	TRBV15	TRBJ1-2	-	CATSKQGEWIYGYTF	TGTGCCACCAGCAAACAGGGGGAGTGGATCTATGGCTACACCTTC
-	11	TRBV5-5	TRBJ2-7	once	CASSLHTEQYF	TGTGCCAGCAGCTTACATACCGAGCAGTACTTC
TRBD2	17	TRBV27	TRBJ2-5	-	CASSPLGLAGYKETQYF	TGTGCCAGCAGTCCTCTGGGACTAGCGGGATATAAAGAGACCCAGTACTTC
TRBD1	17	TRBV10-2	TRBJ2-6	-	CASSLHRGDAGANVLTF	TGCGCCAGCAGTTTGCACAGGGGGGATGCTGGGGCCAACGTCCTGACTTTC
-	14	TRBV18	TRBJ2-7	-	CASSLGGDSYEQYF	TGTGCCAGCTCCCTCGGGGGAGACTCCTACGAGCAGTACTTC
-	15	TRBV28	TRBJ1-4	-	CASSLPSETNEKLFF	TGTGCCAGCAGTTTACCGAGCGAAACTAATGAAAAACTGTTTTTT
TRBD1	17	TRBV5-5	TRBJ1-5	-	CASSLGTGGRGRQPQHF	TGTGCCAGCAGCCTAGGGACGGGAGGCAGGGGGCGGCAGCCCCAGCATTTT
-	15	TRBV11-2	TRBJ2-1	-	CASSSIRENTNEQFF	TGTGCCAGCAGCTCTATCCGGGAAAATACCAATGAGCAGTTCTTC
-	12	TRBV6-4	TRBJ2-3	once	CASSDREDTQYF	TGTGCCAGCAGTGACAGGGAAGATACGCAGTATTTT
TRBD2	15	TRBV28	TRBJ2-1	once	CASSGSGRFLDEQFF	TGTGCCAGCAGTGGTAGCGGGAGGTTTCTCGATGAGCAGTTCTTC
-	15	TRBV5-8	TRBJ1-4	-	CASSLVLGAREKLFF	TGTGCCAGCAGCTTGGTCTTAGGGGCGCGAGAAAAACTGTTTTTT
TRBD1	15	TRBV27	TRBJ1-4	once	CASTRQGHANEKLFF	TGTGCCAGCACCCGACAGGGGCATGCTAATGAAAAACTGTTTTTT
-	15	TRBV18	TRBJ1-5	-	CASSPRMGGNQPQHF	TGTGCCAGTTCCCCGCGCATGGGAGGAAATCAGCCCCAGCATTTT
-	12	TRBV29-1	TRBJ2-7	-	CSAGERTYEQYF	TGCAGCGCTGGGGAGAGGACCTACGAGCAGTACTTC
-	11	TRBV30	TRBJ2-7	-	CAWSIGDEQYF	TGTGCCTGGAGTATCGGGGACGAGCAGTACTTC
TRBD2	14	TRBV7-9	TRBJ2-1	once	CASSPGLGGWEQFF	TGTGCCAGCAGCCCCGGACTAGGAGGTTGGGAGCAGTTCTTC
-	18	TRBV7-6	TRBJ1-1	-	CASSMVAPTGHMNTEAFF	TGTGCCAGCAGCATGGTAGCCCCGACGGGTCACATGAACACTGAAGCTTTCTTT
TRBD1	14	TRBV14	TRBJ1-1	-	CASSYDRGNTEAFF	TGTGCCAGCAGCTACGACAGGGGGAATACTGAAGCTTTCTTT
-	11	TRBV2	TRBJ1-1	-	CASNLSCEAFF	TGTGCCAGCAACCTCAGTTGCGAAGCTTTCTTT
TRBD2	17	TRBV28	TRBJ2-7	-	CASKNPGLAERSGEQYF	TGTGCCAGCAAGAATCCGGGACTAGCCGAAAGGTCTGGGGAGCAGTACTTC
TRBD1	18	TRBV19	TRBJ1-5	-	CASSIDHRGVASNQPQHF	TGTGCCAGTAGTATAGATCACAGGGGAGTAGCCAGCAATCAGCCCCAGCATTTT
TRBD2	15	TRBV5-1	TRBJ2-1	-	CASSLTGLAGDEQFF	TGCGCCAGCAGCCTAACGGGACTAGCGGGAGACGAGCAGTTCTTC
TRBD1	14	TRBV10-3	TRBJ1-1	-	CAISRQGGITEAFF	TGTGCCATCAGTAGACAGGGGGGGATCACTGAAGCTTTCTTT
-	14	TRBV28	TRBJ1-3	-	CASADPSPRNTIYF	TGTGCCAGCGCAGACCCCAGCCCCCGAAACACCATATATTTT
TRBD2	16	TRBV25-1	TRBJ2-1	-	CASSEFLGGVHNEQFF	TGTGCCAGCAGTGAATTTCTCGGGGGGGTACACAATGAGCAGTTCTTC